These 13 T cell receptor beta chains share one sample of origin, sequenced in a study of shared clonotypes between healthy human individuals. TCRdb keeps only in-frame clones here, not all; method: immunoSEQ multiplex PCR. The profile covers approximately 2,000,000 clones, with less than 95% appearing a single time and around 0.35% taken by the ten largest. Material for sequencing was naive CD4+ T cells from PBMCs. Subset in this sample: CD45RA+ positively selected. The origin of the receptors is a man younger than 35 in good health. Some clones in this sample may be carry-over from other donors' samples.

The CDR3 region is CASSYRLAVPYEQYF. The CDR3 DNA follows: TGCGCCAGCAGCTACCGACTAGCGGTACCCTACGAGCAGTACTTC. The chain is built from TRBV5-1 and TRBJ2-7; 9 bases align to TRBD2. CDR3 length: 15 residues. V lost 3 bases and J lost 2; bases outside the gene matches: 6. Germline assignment: CDR1 SGHRS and CDR2 YFSETQ.

The V gene is TRBV14, the J gene TRBJ2-1, with 10 bases matching TRBD2. The CDR3 is 15 amino acids. The V gene end was trimmed by 1 base and the J gene end by 12 bases; junction bases not matched to a gene: 9. The V gene's germline CDR1 is SGHDN and CDR2 FVKESK. For the CDR3, the DNA is TGTGCCAGCAGCCAAGGCATCCTAGCGGGGGTGGGGCAGTTCTTC. It translates to CASSQGILAGVGQFF.

The chain carries TRBV2 and TRBJ2-3, with 14 bases lining up with TRBD2. The CDR3 is 15 residues long. Germline V gene data show CDR1 as SNHLY and CDR2 as FYNNEI. After removal of 8 bases from V and 4 bases from J, the junction contained 5 bases not matched to a gene. This CDR3 is CASLRLAGGADTQYF. The CDR3 DNA reads TGTGCCAGCCTTCGACTAGCGGGAGGGGCAGATACGCAGTATTTT.

This sequence joins TRBV5-1 and TRBJ2-1; no firm D call. The V gene lost 0 bases and the J gene lost 0 bases, with 10 bases spanning the gap. The CDR3 runs 16 residues. The germline V gene encodes CDR1 SGHRS and CDR2 YFSETQ. This chain's CDR3 is CASSLGAAASYNEQFF. CDR3 sequence (DNA): TGCGCCAGCAGCTTGGGCGCGGCGGCCTCCTACAATGAGCAGTTCTTC.

V and J are TRBV19 and TRBJ1-3; no definite D call. Germline CDR1 LNHDA, CDR2 SQIVND (reference sequence). The V gene lost 5 bases and the J gene lost 8 bases, with 19 bases spanning the gap. This CDR3 is built from 15 residues. DNA of the CDR3: TGTGCCAGTAGTCCCCGCCCCATTCACGAAGACACCATATATTTT. It specifies CASSPRPIHEDTIYF. Based on the CDR3 plus reference TRBV19 and TRBJ1-3, the full variable domain is DGGITQSPKYLFRKEGQNVTLSCEQNLNHDAMYWYRQDPGQGLRLIYYSQIVNDFQKGDIAEGYSVSREKKESFPLTVTSAQKNPTAFYLCASSPRPIHEDTIYFGEGSWLTVV.

The chain links TRBV7-8 to TRBJ1-1; TRBD1 agrees at 11 bases. CDR1 SGHVS and CDR2 FQNEAQ come from the germline V gene. This CDR3 comprises 15 residues. Germline trimming cut 3 bases from V and 6 bases from J; bases unmatched to any gene: 6. The CDR3 reads CASSLDRGRIPEAFF. CDR3 in DNA: TGTGCCAGCAGCTTGGACAGGGGGCGAATCCCTGAAGCTTTCTTT.

This chain uses TRBV5-1 with TRBJ2-7; TRBD1 matches at 11 bases. Germline V gene lookup returns CDR1 SGHRS and CDR2 YFSETQ. This CDR3 has 15 amino acids. V lost 5 bases to trimming and J lost 4 bases; unmatched junction nucleotides: 8. The DNA for the CDR3 is TGCGCCAGCAGTCCCCTGGGGACAGGGGGTTACGAGCAGTACTTC. Translation gives CASSPLGTGGYEQYF.

The chain is built from TRBV28 and TRBJ2-1; D perhaps matches TRBD2 (5 bases). CDR1 and CDR2 (germline): MDHEN, SYDVKM. V was shortened by 3 bases and J by 0 bases, with 12 bases between the two germline ends. The CDR3 is 16 amino acids. CDR3 coding DNA: TGTGCCAGCAGTTTTGTGGAGGTGAGCTCCTACAATGAGCAGTTCTTC. It codes for CASSFVEVSSYNEQFF.

This rearrangement joins TRBV28 to TRBJ2-4; D could derive from TRBD1 or TRBD2 (7 bases each). Trimming pared 2 bases from V and 4 bases from J, leaving 21 bases between. This CDR3 has 18 amino acids. Germline values: CDR1 MDHEN, CDR2 SYDVKM. In DNA form, the CDR3 reads TGTGCCAGCAGTTTACCGGGAGACGGGGGGACAGCGAAAAACATTCAGTACTTC. Translating gives CASSLPGDGGTAKNIQYF.

The V gene is TRBV15, the J gene TRBJ2-7; 8 positions match TRBD2. Germline assignment: CDR1 LNHNV and CDR2 YYDKDF (reference sequence). Unmatched junction bases numbered 4, after V lost 4 bases and J lost 5 bases. CDR3 length: 13 residues. The DNA for the CDR3 is TGTGCCACCAGCATCTTGCGGGAGGACGAGCAGTACTTC. Its translation is CATSILREDEQYF.

V is TRBV7-9 and J is TRBJ1-4; D not certain. The CDR3 length is 15 residues. V lost 1 base to trimming and J lost 8 bases, with 14 bases between them. Germline V gene sequence: CDR1 SEHNR, CDR2 FQNEAQ (reference sequence). The CDR3 loop is CASSLGLADGEKLFF. As DNA, the CDR3 is TGTGCCAGCAGCTTAGGTTTGGCAGACGGAGAAAAACTGTTTTTT.

The CDR3 bases are TGTGCCAGCAGATTAGTTGGGGCCAACGTCCTGACTTTC. Translation gives CASRLVGANVLTF. V gene TRBV5-8 combines with J gene TRBJ2-6; D not certain. The V and J ends lost 5 bases and 3 bases respectively, with 6 bases between them. From germline, CDR1 is SGHTS and CDR2 YDEGEE. The CDR3 sequence is 13 residues long.

The chain links TRBV15 to TRBJ2-3; D remains unclear. CDR1 is LNHNV and CDR2 is YYDKDF in the germline V gene (reference sequence). This CDR3 is 13 amino acids long. The germline V and J ends were trimmed by 1 base and 4 bases, with 6 bases remaining between them. CDR3 coding DNA: TGTGCCACCAGCAGAGCCCCATCAGATACGCAGTATTTT. Encoded protein: CATSRAPSDTQYF.